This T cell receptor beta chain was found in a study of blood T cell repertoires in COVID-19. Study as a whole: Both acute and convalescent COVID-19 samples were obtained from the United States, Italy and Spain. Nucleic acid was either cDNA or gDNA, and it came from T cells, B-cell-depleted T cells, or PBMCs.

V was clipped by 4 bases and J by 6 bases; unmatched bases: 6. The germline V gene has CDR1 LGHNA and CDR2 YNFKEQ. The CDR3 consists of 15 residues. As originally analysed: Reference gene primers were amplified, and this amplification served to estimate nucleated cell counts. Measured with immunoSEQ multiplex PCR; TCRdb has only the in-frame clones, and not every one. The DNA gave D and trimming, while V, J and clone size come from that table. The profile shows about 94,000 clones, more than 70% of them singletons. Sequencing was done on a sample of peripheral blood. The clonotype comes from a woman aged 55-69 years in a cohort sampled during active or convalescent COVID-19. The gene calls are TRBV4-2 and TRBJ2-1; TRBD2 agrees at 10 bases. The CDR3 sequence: CASSRGLAVSNEQFF. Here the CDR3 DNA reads TGTGCCAGCAGCCGCGGACTAGCGGTTTCCAATGAGCAGTTCTTC.